The 10 T cell receptor beta chains given below trace back to one sample, sequenced in a study of T cell changes during pregnancy in multiple sclerosis. Only in-frame clones appear in the TCRdb table, and some are missing; sequencing was by immunoSEQ multiplex PCR. The sample has over 80,000 clones, less than 95% seen once. The sample here was peripheral blood, taken in the second trimester of pregnancy. The source is a female donor in good health, enrolled as a control in a pregnancy study.

This chain connects TRBV4-3 to TRBJ1-3; D remains ambiguous. This CDR3 region has 16 residues. V was cut by 0 bases and J by 0 bases, with 9 bases left in between. The V gene's germline CDR1 is LGHNA and CDR2 YSLEER. Written as DNA, the CDR3 is TGCGCCAGCAGCCAAGATCCGGTTAGCTCTGGAAACACCATATATTTT. Translation gives CASSQDPVSSGNTIYF.

The V and J genes are TRBV27 and TRBJ1-2; 9 bases fit TRBD1. V gave up 4 bases and J gave up 3 bases; unmatched junction bases: 12. CDR1 is MNHEY, CDR2 SMNVEV, per germline (reference sequence). This CDR3 is built from 17 residues. The CDR3 loop reads CASSSTSRTGAHYGYTF. CDR3 DNA: TGTGCCAGCAGTTCGACTAGCAGGACAGGGGCTCACTATGGCTACACCTTC.

The chain combines TRBV28 with TRBJ1-2; D is perhaps TRBD1 (5 bases). CDR1 is MDHEN, CDR2 SYDVKM, per germline. Trimming left V 1 base short and J 2 bases short, with 20 bases between. The CDR3 runs 18 residues. CDR3 loop: CASSLLARNTGGNYGYTF. Written as DNA, the CDR3 is TGTGCCAGCAGTTTATTGGCGCGGAACACGGGGGGGAACTATGGCTACACCTTC.

The gene calls are TRBV6-5 and TRBJ2-5, with D possibly TRBD2 on 5 matching bases. Trimming removed 7 bases at V and 2 bases at J, with 17 bases between. The CDR3 has 15 amino acids. CDR1 is MNHEY, CDR2 SVGAGI, per germline. CDR3 protein: CASNPLAAGQETQYF. DNA for the CDR3: TGTGCCAGCAACCCCCTGGCGGCGGGTCAAGAGACCCAGTACTTC.

This chain connects TRBV4-1 to TRBJ1-1; D perhaps matches TRBD1 (5 bases). The CDR3 totals 17 residues. V dropped 3 bases and J dropped 2 bases, with 19 bases sitting between them. Germline-derived CDR1 and CDR2 are MGHRA and YSYEKL. Written as DNA, the CDR3 is TGCGCCAGCAGCCAGGCTGACAGAACCCAAGGCAACACTGAAGCTTTCTTT. Its protein product is CASSQADRTQGNTEAFF.

V usage is TRBV6-5 and J usage is TRBJ1-4, with 8 bases fitting TRBD1. CDR1 is MNHEY, CDR2 SVGAGI, per germline. After removal of 8 bases from V and 8 bases from J, the junction contained 7 bases not matched to a gene. The CDR3 is 13 amino acids. The CDR3 DNA follows: TGTGCCAGCTCGAACAGGGGGAGGGAAAAACTGTTTTTT. It is translated as CASSNRGREKLFF.

This chain uses TRBV6-1 with TRBJ2-2; 8 bases line up with TRBD2. The V segment lost 1 base and the J segment 4 bases; nucleotides outside the gene matches: 5. The CDR3 has 16 amino acids. The germline V gene encodes CDR1 MNHNS and CDR2 SASEGT. The CDR3 loop is CASSEGWRGVTGELFF. In DNA form, the CDR3 reads TGTGCCAGCAGTGAAGGTTGGCGGGGGGTCACCGGGGAGCTGTTTTTT.

This chain uses TRBV9 with TRBJ2-7; 7 nucleotides align to TRBD2. V trimming: 4 bases; J trimming: 3 bases; junction bases outside the gene matches: 10. Germline values: CDR1 SGDLS, CDR2 YYNGEE. The CDR3 loop spans 15 amino acids. The CDR3 loop reads CASSTGGADLYEQYF. In DNA, the CDR3 is TGTGCCAGCAGCACGGGGGGTGCGGATCTCTACGAGCAGTACTTC.

The chain employs TRBV9 and TRBJ2-5; a weak D match, TRBD1 (8 bases). Germline V gene sequence: CDR1 SGDLS, CDR2 YYNGEE. The CDR3 runs 15 residues. V was cut by 4 bases and J by 5 bases, with 18 bases left in between. The CDR3 nucleotides are TGTGCCAGCAGCACATACAGGGGGAGGGAGGAGACCCAGTACTTC. Residues: CASSTYRGREETQYF.

The chain recombines TRBV18 with TRBJ2-7, with a tentative D call TRBD1 (5 bases). This CDR3 contains 16 residues. V lost 3 bases and J 12 bases, leaving 27 bases between the germline ends. Germline assignment: CDR1 KGHSH and CDR2 LQKENI. CDR3 region: CASSPEIETEPASGYF. In nucleotides, the CDR3 is TGTGCCAGCTCACCGGAAATTGAGACAGAACCCGCCAGTGGGTACTTC.